Following are 24 T cell receptor beta chains from one sample sequenced in a study of control samples from healthy donors and cancer patients. Method: immunoSEQ multiplex PCR; TCRdb's copy keeps in-frame clones and lacks some. The sample has about 170,000 clones, approximately 94% seen once. Material for sequencing was blood. These receptors were collected from a woman under 30 in good health.

V is TRBV10-3 and J is TRBJ2-3; weak D call: TRBD1 (6 bases). V lost 6 bases and J lost 6, with 10 bases in between. The CDR3 extends over 12 amino acids. Germline V gene data show CDR1 as ENHRY and CDR2 as SYGVKD. CDR3 in DNA: TGTGCCATCAGCCCAGGGGAGGATACGCAGTATTTT. Protein: CAISPGEDTQYF.

This chain uses TRBV5-4 with TRBJ2-1; 7 bases align to TRBD2. The CDR3 spans 15 residues. V shed 4 bases, J shed 7 bases, and the junction held 11 bases outside the gene matches. From germline, CDR1 is SGHNT and CDR2 YYREEE (reference sequence). This CDR3 reads CASSRGSYSPNEQFF. The CDR3 nucleotides read TGTGCCAGCAGCCGCGGGAGTTATTCGCCTAATGAGCAGTTCTTC.

This rearrangement joins TRBV28 to TRBJ2-7, with 8 bases matching TRBD1. V shed 6 bases and J 4 bases; nucleotides not matched to a gene: 8. The CDR3 totals 14 residues. CDR1 MDHEN and CDR2 SYDVKM come from the germline V gene. The CDR3 nucleotides read TGTGCCAGCAGCCGACAGGGGATTAGGTACGAGCAGTACTTC. Protein sequence: CASSRQGIRYEQYF.

This clone occurred a few times. This chain links TRBV5-4 with TRBJ1-2; D is perhaps TRBD1 (5 bases). V was trimmed by 2 bases and J by 5 bases, leaving 13 bases between them. The CDR3 totals 14 residues. Germline V gene sequence: CDR1 SGHNT, CDR2 YYREEE (reference sequence). CDR3 region: CASSLREGSYGYTF. In DNA, the CDR3 is TGTGCCAGCAGCTTACGGGAGGGGAGTTATGGCTACACCTTC.

This chain uses TRBV12-3 or TRBV12-4 with TRBJ2-1, with TRBD1 as a possible D gene (5 bases). The CDR3 length is 13 residues. Trimming pared 3 bases from V and 7 bases from J, leaving 10 bases between. The DNA of the CDR3 is TGTGCCAGCAGTTTTGTGGGGCTGAATGAGCAGTTCTTC. Its translation is CASSFVGLNEQFF.

In its sample, this clone was seen a few times. This sequence joins TRBV4-1 and TRBJ1-2; 8 bases are a match to TRBD1. The J segment lost 7 bases and the V segment lost 0 bases, leaving 19 bases of the junction unmatched. Germline V lookup: CDR1 MGHRA, CDR2 YSYEKL. The CDR3 loop spans 19 amino acids. The CDR3: CASSQEEDLRSYRGFGYTF. DNA for the CDR3: TGCGCCAGCAGCCAAGAGGAGGATTTGAGAAGCTACAGGGGGTTTGGCTACACCTTC.

The CDR3 nucleotides read TGCGCCAGCAGCCAATCCTGGACAGGGGGGAGGGAAAAACTGTTTTTT. Protein product: CASSQSWTGGREKLFF. The genes are TRBV4-3 and TRBJ1-4; TRBD1 agrees at 10 bases. The ends lost 2 bases at V and 8 bases at J; junction bases unmatched: 8. The CDR3 spans 16 residues. CDR1 LGHNA and CDR2 YSLEER come from the germline V gene.

The chain uses TRBV6-6 and TRBJ1-3; maybe TRBD1 (5 bases). Germline CDR1 reads MNHNY; CDR2 reads SVGAGI (reference sequence). V was trimmed by 1 base and J by 8 bases, leaving 9 bases between them. CDR3 length: 13 residues. The CDR3 reads CASSYWGEDTIYF. In DNA form, the CDR3 reads TGTGCCAGCAGTTACTGGGGGGAAGACACCATATATTTT.

The chain carries TRBV28 and TRBJ1-6; no clear D gene. The CDR3 loop spans 15 amino acids. Germline loops: CDR1 MDHEN, CDR2 SYDVKM. Trimming took off 6 bases at V and 7 bases at J, with 16 bases between the two ends. The CDR3 region has the DNA TGTGCCAGCAGGCACGCGATGGGGAACAATTCACCCCTCCACTTT. It translates to CASRHAMGNNSPLHF.

The chain links TRBV25-1 to TRBJ2-3; weak D call: TRBD1 (5 bases). V lost 11 bases and J lost 4, with 10 bases in between. This CDR3 spans 11 amino acids. Germline V CDR1 and CDR2: MGHDK, SYGVNS. The DNA for the CDR3 is TGTGCCTCCAGGGCGGCAGATACGCAGTATTTT. As protein: CASRAADTQYF.

In its sample, this clone was seen once. The chain couples TRBV5-1 to TRBJ1-1, with 9 bases that match TRBD1. J gave up 5 bases and V 3 bases, and 2 bases lay outside the gene matches. The CDR3 runs to 13 residues. CDR1 and CDR2 (germline): SGHRS, YFSETQ. The CDR3 nucleotides read TGCGCCAGCAGCTCGACAGGGGGGACTGAAGCTTTCTTT. It yields the protein CASSSTGGTEAFF.

The J gene is TRBJ1-5, the V gene TRBV6-2 or TRBV6-3, with 8 bases matching TRBD1. The length of the CDR3 is 15 residues. The trim removed 3 bases at V and 7 bases at J, leaving 8 bases unmatched. Germline CDR1 is MNHEY and CDR2 is SVGEGT. The CDR3 region is CASSYSQGAGQPQHF. CDR3 DNA: TGTGCCAGCAGTTATTCTCAGGGGGCAGGGCAGCCCCAGCATTTT.

The chain carries TRBV28 and TRBJ1-1, with TRBD1 matching over 10 bases. This CDR3 has 13 residues. J was trimmed by 11 bases and V by 6 bases; bases with no gene match: 9. Per germline, CDR1 MDHEN and CDR2 SYDVKM. CDR3 sequence: CASSETGGAWAFF. CDR3 sequence (DNA): TGTGCCAGCAGCGAGACAGGGGGCGCGTGGGCTTTCTTT.

The rearrangement links TRBV7-9 to TRBJ1-1, with unresolved D. The CDR3 is 15 residues long. Germline assignment: CDR1 SEHNR and CDR2 FQNEAQ (reference sequence). The V gene lost 1 base and the J gene lost 2 bases, with 11 bases spanning the gap. CDR3 protein: CASSLDRAVNTEAFF. CDR3 bases: TGTGCCAGCAGCTTAGATCGCGCCGTAAACACTGAAGCTTTCTTT.

This chain links TRBV7-2 with TRBJ2-3; D is uncertain. The length of the CDR3 is 12 residues. CDR1 is SGHTA, CDR2 FQGNSA, per germline. V lost 1 base, J lost 5 bases, and 4 bases lay in between. The CDR3: CASSLGRDTQYF. The CDR3 nucleotides are TGTGCCAGCAGCTTAGGGAGAGATACGCAGTATTTT. Filled out from reference TRBV7-2 and TRBJ2-3, the complete variable domain reads GAGVSQSPSNKVTEKGKDVELRCDPISGHTALYWYRQSLGQGLEFLIYFQGNSAPDKSGLPSDRFSAERTGGSVSTLTIQRTQQEDSAVYLCASSLGRDTQYFGPGTRLTVL.

V is TRBV19 and J is TRBJ2-1, with a weak D call TRBD2 (6 bases). This CDR3 spans 18 amino acids. Trimming removed 6 bases from V and 1 base from J, with 22 bases in between. Germline V lookup: CDR1 LNHDA, CDR2 SQIVND (reference sequence). Written as DNA, the CDR3 is TGTGCCAGTAGCTTCCGAAGCGGCGGGGCTGGTTCCTACAATGAGCAGTTCTTC. Amino acids: CASSFRSGGAGSYNEQFF.

The chain is built from TRBV19 and TRBJ2-5; TRBD1 might be the D (6 bases). The V gene lost 7 bases and the J gene lost 5 bases, with 14 bases spanning the gap. This CDR3 has 13 amino acids. Germline V gene sequence: CDR1 LNHDA, CDR2 SQIVND (reference sequence). In DNA, the CDR3 is TGTGCCAGTACCAACAGGGCGGGCGAGACCCAGTACTTC. Amino acid sequence: CASTNRAGETQYF.

This sequence joins TRBV6-2 or TRBV6-3 and TRBJ2-2; the D is unclear. Deletions cut 0 bases from V and 6 bases from J, with 5 bases between. CDR1 is MNHEY and CDR2 is SVGEGT in the germline V gene. This CDR3 contains 13 residues. The CDR3 nucleotides are TGTGCCAGCAGTTACTCGTCAGCCGGGGAGCTGTTTTTT. Amino acid sequence: CASSYSSAGELFF.

The chain links TRBV5-4 to TRBJ2-5; D is ambiguous. There are 14 residues in the CDR3. V was shortened by 1 base and J by 1 base, with 8 bases between the two germline ends. Germline assignment: CDR1 SGHNT and CDR2 YYREEE (reference sequence). In DNA, the CDR3 is TGTGCCAGCAGCTTGATCGGAGTCCAAGAGACCCAGTACTTC. Amino acids: CASSLIGVQETQYF.

This chain links TRBV18 with TRBJ2-3; 7 nucleotides align to TRBD2. J gave up 2 bases and V 3 bases, and 8 bases lay outside the gene matches. This CDR3 has 16 amino acids. Per the germline V gene, CDR1 is KGHSH and CDR2 is LQKENI. The CDR3 spells CASSPNGRLHTDTQYF. Here the CDR3 DNA reads TGTGCCAGCTCACCTAACGGGAGGCTCCACACAGATACGCAGTATTTT.

The J gene is TRBJ2-1, the V gene TRBV27; possible D gene TRBD1, 5 bases. The ends were cut back, 2 bases at V and 3 bases at J, with 23 bases in the middle. CDR3 size: 19 residues. Germline values: CDR1 MNHEY, CDR2 SMNVEV (reference sequence). The CDR3 is CASSLASWVGATVYNEQFF. Here the CDR3 DNA reads TGTGCCAGCAGTTTAGCTTCGTGGGTAGGGGCTACCGTCTACAATGAGCAGTTCTTC.

The V gene is TRBV28, the J gene TRBJ1-5; D is ambiguous. The CDR3 is made up of 15 amino acids. Germline lookup yields CDR1 MDHEN and CDR2 SYDVKM. Trimming stripped 2 bases from V and 7 bases from J, with 15 bases between. In nucleotides, the CDR3 is TGTGCCAGCAGTTTACCCTCCTCACAAGTGCAGCCCCAGCATTTT. Encoded protein: CASSLPSSQVQPQHF. The full variable domain, in which reference TRBV28 and TRBJ1-5 provide the parts outside the CDR3, is DVKVTQSSRYLVKRTGEKVFLECVQDMDHENMFWYRQDPGLGLRLIYFSYDVKMKEKGDIPEGYSVSREKKERFSLILESASTNQTSMYLCASSLPSSQVQPQHFGDGTRLSIL.

This clone was observed once. This chain connects TRBV16 to TRBJ1-4; D call uncertain. V lost 1 base, J lost 9 bases, and 15 bases lay in between. There are 15 residues in the CDR3. Per germline, CDR1 KGHSY and CDR2 FQNENV. The CDR3 nucleotides read TGTGCCAGCAGCCAATTATTGGCCGCCGAGAAAAAACTGTTTTTT. This translates into CASSQLLAAEKKLFF.

V is TRBV7-2 and J is TRBJ1-4; D is uncertain. This CDR3 comprises 13 residues. The V and J ends lost 5 bases and 8 bases respectively, with 12 bases between them. CDR1 and CDR2 (germline): SGHTA, FQGNSA. CDR3: CASSLGVGEKLFF. The CDR3 nucleotides are TGTGCCAGCAGCCTGGGAGTTGGGGAAAAACTGTTTTTT. Drawing the rest from reference TRBV7-2 and TRBJ1-4, the complete variable domain is GAGVSQSPSNKVTEKGKDVELRCDPISGHTALYWYRQSLGQGLEFLIYFQGNSAPDKSGLPSDRFSAERTGGSVSTLTIQRTQQEDSAVYLCASSLGVGEKLFFGSGTQLSVL.